This TCR beta chain was recorded in a study of shared clonotypes between healthy human individuals. The table came from immunoSEQ multiplex PCR; TCRdb's copy has only in-frame clones and leaves some out. The table has over a million clones, around 76% seen once. Adult Caucasians living in Nashville, Tennessee made up all of the donors. There are 14 residues in the CDR3. Germline loops: CDR1 SEHNR, CDR2 FQNEAQ (reference sequence). Sequencing input: memory CD4+ T cells sorted from blood. The subset is: CD45RA-negative fraction. The V call is TRBV7-9, the J call TRBJ2-5; D call uncertain. The J call is uncertain, as TRBJ2-7 better fits the DNA end. The receptor was isolated from a man between 18 and 29 years old in good health. CDR3 DNA sequence: TGTGCCAGCAGCTTAGCGGCGGTCTCCTACGAGCAGTACTTC. This encodes CASSLAAVSYEQYF.